This T cell receptor beta chain was identified in a study of T cells in Graves' hyperthyroidism and ophthalmopathy. The investigators amplified TCR beta CDR3 regions from RNA transcripts. HTBI primers were employed in a first-round RT-PCR of the TCR CDR3. In TCRdb, the multiplex PCR reads were re-called with MiXCR into one record per CDR3 protein. The sample yields 700,000 or so distinct CDR3 sequences, around 13% seen once. This clonotype was seen many times. This CDR3 region has 12 residues. Germline V gene lookup returns CDR1 MDHEN and CDR2 SYDVKM. V dropped 5 bases and J dropped 7 bases, with 9 bases sitting between them.

The sequence was obtained from a woman in her fifties or sixties with Graves' ophthalmopathy. The chain carries TRBV28 and TRBJ2-1; unclear D gene. Sequencing input: blood. The CDR3 sequence is CASSHVDNEQFF. The CDR3 DNA reads as TGTGCCAGCAGTCATGTTGATAATGAGCAGTTCTTC.